The rows below give T cell receptor beta chains drawn from one sample of a study of CD8+ T cells in alopecia areata. The method was immunoSEQ multiplex PCR; TCRdb's version includes in-frame clones alone and lacks a portion of them. The sample records under 300,000 clones, 60% being singletons. Sample: CD4+ T cells sorted from blood, taken between weeks 51 and 54, from a patient treated with tofacitinib. All receptors come from a human donor with alopecia areata. Each CDR3 is given with its conserved first and last residue. The D gene is left open where the match is weak. Size is stated for part of the rows, as once, few or many counts, or as a class when the clone is expanded.

v_gene	j_gene	abundance	d_gene	CDR3aa	CDR3nt
TRBV2	TRBJ1-1	NA	NA	CASSVAVNTEAFF	TGTGCCAGCAGTGTGGCAGTTAACACTGAAGCTTTCTTT
TRBV30	TRBJ1-1	NA	TRBD1	CAWRTGTVLVANTEAFF	TGTGCCTGGAGGACGGGGACAGTGCTGGTGGCGAACACTGAAGCTTTCTTT
TRBV29-1	TRBJ1-2	NA	NA	CSVPRRDTGGYTF	TGCAGCGTTCCCCGCCGGGACACAGGGGGCTACACCTTC
TRBV18	TRBJ2-7	NA	TRBD1	CASSPGQLYEQYF	TGTGCCAGCTCACCGGGACAGTTGTACGAGCAGTACTTC
TRBV29-1	TRBJ2-3	few	NA	CSVNGQSTDTQYF	TGCAGCGTTAATGGACAGTCCACAGATACGCAGTATTTT
TRBV30	TRBJ2-2	NA	NA	CAWDPTTGELFF	TGTGCCTGGGACCCGACCACCGGGGAGCTGTTTTTT
TRBV5-1	TRBJ2-2	NA	NA	CASSPIFGELFF	TGCGCCAGCAGCCCAATCTTCGGGGAGCTGTTTTTT
TRBV9	TRBJ2-7	few	NA	CASSVEEGIYEQYF	TGTGCCAGCAGCGTAGAGGAGGGAATCTACGAGCAGTACTTC
TRBV6-5	TRBJ2-3	once	NA	CASRPDPSSDTQYF	TGTGCCAGCAGACCCGACCCCTCGTCAGATACGCAGTATTTT
TRBV5-1	TRBJ2-5	NA	NA	CASSLKETQYF	TGCGCCAGCAGCTTGAAGGAGACCCAGTACTTC
TRBV11-2	TRBJ1-6	NA	NA	CASSLAPESPLHF	TGTGCCAGCAGCTTAGCTCCGGAGTCACCCCTCCACTTT
TRBV13	TRBJ2-7	NA	TRBD1	CASSVGTGYEQYF	TGTGCCAGCAGCGTGGGGACAGGCTACGAGCAGTACTTC
TRBV7-8	TRBJ2-1	NA	NA	CASREAASYNEQFF	TGTGCCAGCAGGGAGGCGGCTTCCTACAATGAGCAGTTCTTC
TRBV29-1	TRBJ1-1	NA	TRBD1	CSVEQGGTEAFF	TGCAGCGTTGAACAGGGGGGCACTGAAGCTTTCTTT
TRBV30	TRBJ1-4	NA	TRBD1	CAWARRDREVEKLFF	TGTGCCTGGGCCCGACGCGACAGGGAAGTTGAAAAACTGTTTTTT
TRBV18	TRBJ2-5	NA	NA	CASSYRPIGVQETQYF	TGTGCCAGCTCATACAGGCCAATAGGTGTCCAAGAGACCCAGTACTTC
TRBV4-1	TRBJ1-5	few	NA	CASSQDLRERPQHF	TGCGCCAGCAGCCAAGACCTACGGGAGAGGCCCCAGCATTTT
TRBV6-5	TRBJ2-7	NA	TRBD2	CASSLTSGGAHEQYF	TGTGCCAGCAGTTTGACTAGCGGGGGGGCCCACGAGCAGTACTTC
TRBV9	TRBJ2-1	NA	NA	CASSVDRYNEQFF	TGTGCCAGCAGCGTAGACAGATACAATGAGCAGTTCTTC
TRBV4-1	TRBJ2-7	NA	NA	CASSLSILQGGSSYEQYF	TGCGCCAGCAGCCTTTCAATTCTACAGGGTGGAAGCTCCTACGAGCAGTACTTC
TRBV4-1	TRBJ2-7	NA	NA	CASSQSSQGRSSYEQYF	TGCGCCAGCAGCCAGAGCTCACAGGGCCGAAGCTCCTACGAGCAGTACTTC
TRBV6-5	TRBJ2-3	NA	NA	CASSHMGGGTDTQYF	TGTGCCAGCAGTCACATGGGGGGTGGCACAGATACGCAGTATTTT
TRBV9	TRBJ2-3	NA	TRBD2	CASSVFPGTSGGNTDTQYF	TGTGCCAGCAGCGTCTTCCCTGGGACTAGCGGGGGGAACACAGATACGCAGTATTTT
TRBV7-8	TRBJ2-3	NA	NA	CASSPQGLTDTQYF	TGTGCCAGCAGCCCCCAGGGGCTCACAGATACGCAGTATTTT
TRBV10-3	TRBJ2-1	few	NA	CAISAIRGALNEQFF	TGTGCCATCAGTGCCATCCGTGGAGCCCTCAATGAGCAGTTCTTC
TRBV5-1	TRBJ1-2	NA	TRBD1	CASSPGTGNGYTF	TGCGCCAGCAGCCCCGGGACAGGGAATGGCTACACCTTC
TRBV30	TRBJ1-1	NA	NA	CAWSGDLSTEAFF	TGTGCCTGGAGTGGGGATTTGTCAACTGAAGCTTTCTTT
TRBV6-6	TRBJ2-1	few	TRBD1	CASSVGGHEQFF	TGTGCCAGCAGTGTAGGGGGCCATGAGCAGTTCTTC
TRBV9	TRBJ2-2	few	NA	CASSLPPVGGELFF	TGTGCCAGCAGCTTACCCCCGGTGGGCGGGGAGCTGTTTTTT
TRBV4-2	TRBJ2-5	NA	TRBD2	CASSQSSRGTQETQYF	TGTGCCAGCAGCCAATCATCGCGGGGGACTCAAGAGACCCAGTACTTC
TRBV7-8	TRBJ1-6	few	TRBD1	CASRPGGLNSPLHF	TGTGCCAGCAGGCCAGGGGGCCTGAATTCACCCCTCCACTTT
TRBV27	TRBJ2-7	few	NA	CASSPDRAYEQYF	TGTGCCAGCAGCCCCGACAGAGCCTACGAGCAGTACTTC
TRBV5-1	TRBJ2-5	NA	NA	CASSGRALETQYF	TGCGCCAGCAGCGGCCGGGCCCTCGAGACCCAGTACTTC
TRBV29-1	TRBJ1-1	few	NA	CSVENFEAFF	TGCAGCGTTGAAAACTTTGAAGCTTTCTTT
TRBV30	TRBJ1-1	NA	NA	CAWSVSLTTEAFF	TGTGCCTGGAGTGTATCGCTGACGACTGAAGCTTTCTTT
TRBV2	TRBJ2-7	NA	TRBD1	CASSLDRERGYEQYF	TGTGCCAGCAGCTTGGACAGGGAGAGGGGCTACGAGCAGTACTTC
TRBV7-2	TRBJ2-1	NA	NA	CASSSGVYNEQFF	TGTGCCAGCAGTAGCGGCGTCTACAATGAGCAGTTCTTC
TRBV29-1	TRBJ1-2	NA	TRBD1	CSVERLQGASGYTF	TGCAGCGTTGAGAGGCTGCAGGGGGCGAGTGGCTACACCTTC
TRBV10-3	TRBJ1-5	NA	NA	CAISEGRTNQPQHF	TGTGCCATCAGTGAGGGGCGGACCAATCAGCCCCAGCATTTT
TRBV30	TRBJ1-1	NA	NA	CACLRPFMNTEAFF	TGTGCCTGCCTAAGACCGTTCATGAACACTGAAGCTTTCTTT
TRBV6-1	TRBJ2-6	few	NA	CASRTGITGANVLTF	TGTGCCAGCAGGACAGGAATCACTGGGGCCAACGTCCTGACTTTC
TRBV29-1	TRBJ1-5	NA	NA	CSVVIGSNQPQHF	TGCAGCGTTGTGATCGGTAGCAATCAGCCCCAGCATTTT
TRBV4-1	TRBJ2-7	NA	TRBD2	CASSQDQRGGSEQYF	TGCGCCAGCAGCCAGGACCAGCGGGGGGGGTCCGAGCAGTACTTC
TRBV12-5	TRBJ2-5	NA	NA	CASGSSGPSTTQYF	TGTGCTAGTGGTTCGTCGGGACCATCGACGACCCAGTACTTC
TRBV11-1	TRBJ2-5	few	TRBD1	CASSFGQGIKTQYF	TGTGCCAGCAGCTTCGGACAGGGGATAAAGACCCAGTACTTC
TRBV5-1	TRBJ1-2	few	NA	CASSLDSRSIYGYTF	TGCGCCAGCAGCTTGGACTCCAGGAGCATCTATGGCTACACCTTC
TRBV5-1	TRBJ2-1	NA	NA	CASSIGGNNEQFF	TGCGCCAGCTCCATTGGGGGGAACAATGAGCAGTTCTTC
TRBV5-4	TRBJ1-2	NA	TRBD1	CASSLGQGVSSNYGYTF	TGTGCCAGCAGCCTCGGACAGGGGGTCTCCTCCAACTATGGCTACACCTTC
TRBV30	TRBJ1-1	NA	TRBD1	CAWMDREDTEAFF	TGTGCCTGGATGGACAGGGAGGACACTGAAGCTTTCTTT
TRBV5-1	TRBJ2-5	NA	TRBD2	CASSSGLGGETQYF	TGCGCCAGCAGCTCAGGACTAGGTGGAGAGACCCAGTACTTC
TRBV4-3	TRBJ2-3	few	NA	CASSQSGTPLTTDTQYF	TGCGCCAGCAGCCAGAGTGGGACACCCTTAACCACAGATACGCAGTATTTT
TRBV25-1	TRBJ2-7	NA	NA	CASTQIRVSYEQYF	TGTGCCAGCACCCAAATCAGGGTCTCCTACGAGCAGTACTTC
TRBV9	TRBJ1-2	many	NA	CASSVGQGSYGYTF	TGTGCCAGCAGCGTAGGGCAGGGGTCCTATGGCTACACCTTC
TRBV5-1	TRBJ1-1	NA	TRBD1	CASSQGDRNTEAFF	TGCGCCAGCAGCCAGGGGGACAGGAACACTGAAGCTTTCTTT
TRBV19	TRBJ1-2	few	NA	CASSKTVNYGYTF	TGTGCCAGTAGTAAGACAGTCAACTATGGCTACACCTTC